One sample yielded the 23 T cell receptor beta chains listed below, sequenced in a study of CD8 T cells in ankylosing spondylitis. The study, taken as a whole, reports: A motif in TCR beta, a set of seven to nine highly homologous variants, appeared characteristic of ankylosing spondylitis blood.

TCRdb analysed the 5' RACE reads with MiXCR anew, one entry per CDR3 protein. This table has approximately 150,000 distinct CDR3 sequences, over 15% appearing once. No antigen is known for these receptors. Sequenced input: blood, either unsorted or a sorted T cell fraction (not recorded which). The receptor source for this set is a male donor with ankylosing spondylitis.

CDR3 DNA: TGTGCCAGCAGCTTAGTGGGACAGGGTGGCAATCAGCCCCAGCATTTT. Translated: CASSLVGQGGNQPQHF. This chain uses TRBV7-9 with TRBJ1-5; TRBD1 matches 9 bases. Germline V gene data show CDR1 as SEHNR and CDR2 as FQNEAQ (reference sequence). V trimming: 1 base; J trimming: 2 bases; junction bases outside the gene matches: 3. This CDR3 has 16 residues.

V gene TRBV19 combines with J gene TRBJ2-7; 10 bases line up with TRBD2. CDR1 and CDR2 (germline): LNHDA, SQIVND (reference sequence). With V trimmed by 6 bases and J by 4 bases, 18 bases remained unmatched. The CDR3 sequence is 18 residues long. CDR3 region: CASSQYLSSGRGLYEQYF. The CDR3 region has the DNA TGTGCCAGTAGCCAGTATCTGTCTAGCGGGAGAGGATTGTACGAGCAGTACTTC.

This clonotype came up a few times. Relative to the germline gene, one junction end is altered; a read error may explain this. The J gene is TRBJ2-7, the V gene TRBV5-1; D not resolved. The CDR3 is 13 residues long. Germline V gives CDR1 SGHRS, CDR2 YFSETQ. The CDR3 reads CASNLRPGYEQYF. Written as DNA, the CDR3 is TGCGCCAGCAACTTGAGACCAGGCTACGAGCAGTACTTC.

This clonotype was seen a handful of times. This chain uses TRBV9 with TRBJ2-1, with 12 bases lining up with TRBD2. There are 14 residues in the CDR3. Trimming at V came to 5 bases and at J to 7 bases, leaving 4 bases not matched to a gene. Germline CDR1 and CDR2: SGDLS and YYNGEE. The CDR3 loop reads CASRTGLAGNEQFF. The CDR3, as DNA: TGTGCCAGCAGGACCGGACTAGCGGGGAATGAGCAGTTCTTC.

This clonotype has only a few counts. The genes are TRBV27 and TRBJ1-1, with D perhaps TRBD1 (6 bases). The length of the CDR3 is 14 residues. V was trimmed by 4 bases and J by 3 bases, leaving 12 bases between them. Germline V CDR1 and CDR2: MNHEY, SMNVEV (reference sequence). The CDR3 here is CASSWGPLDTEAFF. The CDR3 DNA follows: TGTGCCAGCAGTTGGGGGCCTCTGGACACTGAAGCTTTCTTT.

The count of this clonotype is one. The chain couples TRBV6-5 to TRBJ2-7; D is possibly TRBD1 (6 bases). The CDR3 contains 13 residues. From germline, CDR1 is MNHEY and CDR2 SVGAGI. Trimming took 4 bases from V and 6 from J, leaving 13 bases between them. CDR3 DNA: TGTGCCAGCAGTTTCCAGGGGCAGGGCGAGCAGTACTTC. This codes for CASSFQGQGEQYF.

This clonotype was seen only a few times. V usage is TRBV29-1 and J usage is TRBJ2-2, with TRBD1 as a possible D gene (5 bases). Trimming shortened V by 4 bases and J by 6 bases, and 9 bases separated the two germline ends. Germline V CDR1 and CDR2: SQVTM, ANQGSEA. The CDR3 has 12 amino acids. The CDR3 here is CSVVQGAGELFF. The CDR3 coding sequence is TGCAGCGTTGTGCAAGGGGCCGGGGAGCTGTTTTTT.

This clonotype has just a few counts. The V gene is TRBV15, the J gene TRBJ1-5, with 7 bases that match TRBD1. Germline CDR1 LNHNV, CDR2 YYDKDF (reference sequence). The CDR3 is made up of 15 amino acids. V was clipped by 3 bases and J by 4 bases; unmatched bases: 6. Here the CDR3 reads CATSSRDRLNQPQHF. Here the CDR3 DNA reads TGTGCCACCAGCAGCCGGGACAGACTTAATCAGCCCCAGCATTTT.

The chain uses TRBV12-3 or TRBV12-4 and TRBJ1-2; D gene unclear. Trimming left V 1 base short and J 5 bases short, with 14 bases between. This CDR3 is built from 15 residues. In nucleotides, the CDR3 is TGTGCCAGCAGTTTAGGGGGTCGGGGAAGATATGGCTACACCTTC. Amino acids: CASSLGGRGRYGYTF.

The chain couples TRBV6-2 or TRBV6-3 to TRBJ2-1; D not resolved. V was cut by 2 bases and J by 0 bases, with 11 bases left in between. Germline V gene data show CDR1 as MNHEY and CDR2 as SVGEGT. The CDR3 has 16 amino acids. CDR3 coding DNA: TGTGCCAGCAGTTACCTTGGGCCAAGCTCCTACAATGAGCAGTTCTTC. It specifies CASSYLGPSSYNEQFF.

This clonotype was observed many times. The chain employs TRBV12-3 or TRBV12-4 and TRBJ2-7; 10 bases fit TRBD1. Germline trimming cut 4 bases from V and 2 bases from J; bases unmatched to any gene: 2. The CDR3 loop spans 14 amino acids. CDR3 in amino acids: CASSYGTGAYEQYF. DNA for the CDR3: TGTGCCAGCAGTTACGGGACAGGGGCCTACGAGCAGTACTTC.

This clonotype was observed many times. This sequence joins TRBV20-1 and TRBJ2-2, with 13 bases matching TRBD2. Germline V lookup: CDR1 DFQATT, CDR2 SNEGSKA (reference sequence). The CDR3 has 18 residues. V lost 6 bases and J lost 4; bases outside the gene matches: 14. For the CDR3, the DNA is TGCAGTGCCCTCATTCGGACTAGCGGGAGTGAGGGCACCGGGGAGCTGTTTTTT. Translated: CSALIRTSGSEGTGELFF.

Here the CDR3 reads CASNSGRTDTQYF. CDR3 in DNA: TGTGCCAGCAACAGCGGGAGAACAGATACGCAGTATTTT. The rearrangement uses TRBV7-9 and TRBJ2-3, with 8 positions matching TRBD2. V shed 7 bases and J 3 bases; nucleotides not matched to a gene: 3. CDR1 is SEHNR and CDR2 is FQNEAQ in the germline V gene (reference sequence). This CDR3 is 13 amino acids long.

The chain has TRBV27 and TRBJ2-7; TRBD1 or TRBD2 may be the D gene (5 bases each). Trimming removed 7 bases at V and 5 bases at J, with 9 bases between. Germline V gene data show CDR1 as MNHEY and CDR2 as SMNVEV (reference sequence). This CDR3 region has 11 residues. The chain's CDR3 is CASIGAHEQYF. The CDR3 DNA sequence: TGTGCCAGCATCGGGGCGCACGAGCAGTACTTC.

CDR3 DNA: TGTGCCAGCAGCGCGGGGAGGGGTGCAGATACGCAGTATTTT. It specifies CASSAGRGADTQYF. This chain links TRBV2 with TRBJ2-3; 7 bases match TRBD2. Germline V gene lookup returns CDR1 SNHLY and CDR2 FYNNEI. This CDR3 contains 14 residues. Trimming at V came to 6 bases and at J to 4 bases, leaving 7 bases not matched to a gene.

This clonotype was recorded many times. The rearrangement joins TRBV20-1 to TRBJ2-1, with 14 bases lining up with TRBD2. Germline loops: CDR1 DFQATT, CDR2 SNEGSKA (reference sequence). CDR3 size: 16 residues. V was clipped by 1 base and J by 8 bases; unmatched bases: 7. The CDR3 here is CSARGLAGGVSDEQFF. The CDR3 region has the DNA TGCAGTGCTAGAGGACTAGCGGGAGGGGTTAGCGATGAGCAGTTCTTC.

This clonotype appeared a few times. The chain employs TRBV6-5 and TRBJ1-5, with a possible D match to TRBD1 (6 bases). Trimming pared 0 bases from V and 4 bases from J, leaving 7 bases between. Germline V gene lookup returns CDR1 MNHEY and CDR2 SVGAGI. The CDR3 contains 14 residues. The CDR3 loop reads CASSYSQGNQPQHF. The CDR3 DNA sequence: TGTGCCAGCAGTTACTCACAGGGAAATCAGCCCCAGCATTTT.

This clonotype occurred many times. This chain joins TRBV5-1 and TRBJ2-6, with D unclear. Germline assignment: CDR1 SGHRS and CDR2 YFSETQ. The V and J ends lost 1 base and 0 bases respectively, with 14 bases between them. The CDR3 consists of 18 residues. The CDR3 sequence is CASSLPEQHHSGANVLTF. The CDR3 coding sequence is TGCGCCAGCAGCTTGCCCGAGCAACACCACTCTGGGGCCAACGTCCTGACTTTC.

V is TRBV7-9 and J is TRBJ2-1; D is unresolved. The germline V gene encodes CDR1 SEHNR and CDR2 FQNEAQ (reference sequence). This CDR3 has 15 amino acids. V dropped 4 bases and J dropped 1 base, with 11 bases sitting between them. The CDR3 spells CASSWEQLSYNEQFF. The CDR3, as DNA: TGTGCCAGCAGCTGGGAACAGTTGTCCTACAATGAGCAGTTCTTC.

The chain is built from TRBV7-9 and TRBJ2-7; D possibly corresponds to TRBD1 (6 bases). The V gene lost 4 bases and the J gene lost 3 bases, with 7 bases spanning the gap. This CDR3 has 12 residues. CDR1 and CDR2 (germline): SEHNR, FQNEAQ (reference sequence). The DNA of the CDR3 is TGTGCCAGCAGCTGGACAGTCTACGAGCAGTACTTC. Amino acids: CASSWTVYEQYF.

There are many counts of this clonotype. In DNA, the CDR3 is TGTGCCAGCACCAACGGGGACAGACCGAACACTGAAGCTTTCTTT. It yields the protein CASTNGDRPNTEAFF. The rearrangement joins TRBV2 to TRBJ1-1; 7 nucleotides match TRBD1. The CDR3 is 15 amino acids. Per the germline V gene, CDR1 is SNHLY and CDR2 is FYNNEI. J gave up 1 base and V 7 bases, and 9 bases lay outside the gene matches.

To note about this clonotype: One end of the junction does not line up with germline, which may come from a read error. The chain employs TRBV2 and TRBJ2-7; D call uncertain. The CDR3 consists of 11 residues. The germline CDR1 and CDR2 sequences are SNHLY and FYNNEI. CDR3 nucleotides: TGTGCCAGCAGTGAAGCGCGGAGAACCCAATTC. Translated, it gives CASSEARRTQF.

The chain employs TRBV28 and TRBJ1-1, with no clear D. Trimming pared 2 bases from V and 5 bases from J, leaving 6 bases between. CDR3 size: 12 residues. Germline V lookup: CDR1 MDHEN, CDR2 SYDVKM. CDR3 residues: CASSLLRTEAFF. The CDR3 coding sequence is TGTGCCAGCAGTTTACTCAGAACTGAAGCTTTCTTT.